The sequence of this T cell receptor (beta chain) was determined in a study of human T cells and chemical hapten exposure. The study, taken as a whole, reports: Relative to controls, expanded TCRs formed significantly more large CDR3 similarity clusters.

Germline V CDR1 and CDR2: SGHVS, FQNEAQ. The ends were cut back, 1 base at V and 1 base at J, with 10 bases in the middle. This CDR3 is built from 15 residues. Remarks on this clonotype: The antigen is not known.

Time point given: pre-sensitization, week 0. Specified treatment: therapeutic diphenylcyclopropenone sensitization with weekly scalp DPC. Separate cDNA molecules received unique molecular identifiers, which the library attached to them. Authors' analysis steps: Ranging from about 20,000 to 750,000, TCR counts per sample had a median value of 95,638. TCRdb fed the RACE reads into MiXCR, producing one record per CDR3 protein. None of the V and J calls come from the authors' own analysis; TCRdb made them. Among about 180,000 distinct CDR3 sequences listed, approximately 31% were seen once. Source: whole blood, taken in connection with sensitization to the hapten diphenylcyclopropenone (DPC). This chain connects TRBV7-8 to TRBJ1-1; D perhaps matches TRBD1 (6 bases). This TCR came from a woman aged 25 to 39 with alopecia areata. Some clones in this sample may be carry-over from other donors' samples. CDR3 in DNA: TGTGCCAGCAGCTTAGGGACAGTAGCGAACACTGAAGCTTTCTTT. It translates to CASSLGTVANTEAFF.